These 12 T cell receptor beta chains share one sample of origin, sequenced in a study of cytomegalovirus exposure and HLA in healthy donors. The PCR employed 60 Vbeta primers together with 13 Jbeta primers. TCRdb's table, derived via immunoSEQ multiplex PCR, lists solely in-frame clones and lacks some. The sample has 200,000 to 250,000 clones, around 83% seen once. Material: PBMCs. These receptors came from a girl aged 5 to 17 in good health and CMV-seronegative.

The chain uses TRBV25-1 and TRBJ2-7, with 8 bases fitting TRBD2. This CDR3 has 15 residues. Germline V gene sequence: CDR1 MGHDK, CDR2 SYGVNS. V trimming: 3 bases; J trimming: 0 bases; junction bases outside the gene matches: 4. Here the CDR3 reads CASSDPSGLSYEQYF. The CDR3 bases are TGTGCCAGCAGTGATCCTAGCGGGCTCTCCTACGAGCAGTACTTC.

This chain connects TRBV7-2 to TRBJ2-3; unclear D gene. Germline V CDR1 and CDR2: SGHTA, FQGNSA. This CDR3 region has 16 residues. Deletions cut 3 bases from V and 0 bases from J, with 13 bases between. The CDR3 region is CASSLAPRMSTDTQYF. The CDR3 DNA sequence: TGTGCCAGCAGCTTGGCCCCCCGAATGAGCACAGATACGCAGTATTTT.

The CDR3 is CASSLQTEKETQYF. DNA of the CDR3: TGCGCCAGCAGCCTACAGACGGAAAAAGAGACCCAGTACTTC. The V gene is TRBV5-1, the J gene TRBJ2-5; D is ambiguous. The germline V and J ends were trimmed by 4 bases and 3 bases, with 13 bases remaining between them. From germline, CDR1 is SGHRS and CDR2 YFSETQ. There are 14 residues in the CDR3.

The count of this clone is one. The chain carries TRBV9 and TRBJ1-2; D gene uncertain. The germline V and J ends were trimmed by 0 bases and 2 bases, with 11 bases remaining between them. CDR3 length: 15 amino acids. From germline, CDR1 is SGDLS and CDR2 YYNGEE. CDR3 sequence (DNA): TGTGCCAGCAGCGTAGGAGGGTCTTACAACTATGGCTACACCTTC. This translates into CASSVGGSYNYGYTF.

The CDR3, as DNA: TGCGCCAGTTTAGCGGGAGGAGACTACAATGAGCAGTTCTTC. Its protein product is CASLAGGDYNEQFF. V and J are TRBV5-1 and TRBJ2-1, with 10 bases aligning to TRBD2. V gave up 8 bases and J gave up 3 bases; unmatched junction bases: 5. Germline V gives CDR1 SGHRS, CDR2 YFSETQ. The CDR3 has 14 amino acids. Based on the CDR3 plus reference TRBV5-1 and TRBJ2-1, the full variable domain is KAGVTQTPRYLIKTRGQQVTLSCSPISGHRSVSWYQQTPGQGLQFLFEYFSETQRNKGNFPGRFSGRQFSNSRSEMNVSTLELGDSALYLCASLAGGDYNEQFFGPGTRLTVL.

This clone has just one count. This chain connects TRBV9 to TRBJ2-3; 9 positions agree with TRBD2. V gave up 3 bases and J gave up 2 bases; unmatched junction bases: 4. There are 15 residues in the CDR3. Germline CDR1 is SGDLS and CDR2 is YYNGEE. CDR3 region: CASSAIAGDTDTQYF. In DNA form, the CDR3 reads TGTGCCAGCAGCGCAATAGCGGGAGACACAGATACGCAGTATTTT.

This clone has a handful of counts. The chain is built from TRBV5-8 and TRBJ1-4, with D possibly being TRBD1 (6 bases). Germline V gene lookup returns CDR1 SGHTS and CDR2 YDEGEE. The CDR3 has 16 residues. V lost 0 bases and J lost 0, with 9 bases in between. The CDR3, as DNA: TGTGCCAGCAGCTTGGGGGACATTACAACTAATGAAAAACTGTTTTTT. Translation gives CASSLGDITTNEKLFF. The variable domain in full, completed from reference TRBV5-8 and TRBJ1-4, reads EAGVTQSPTHLIKTRGQQATLRCSPISGHTSVYWYQQALGLGLQFLLWYDEGEERNRGNFPPRFSGRQFPNYSSELNVNALELEDSALYLCASSLGDITTNEKLFFGSGTQLSVL.

The CDR3 loop reads CASSQENRVFTDTQYF. In DNA form, the CDR3 reads TGTGCCAGCAGCCAAGAGAACAGGGTTTTCACAGATACGCAGTATTTT. V and J are TRBV14 and TRBJ2-3, with D possibly TRBD1 on 6 matching bases. V was clipped by 0 bases and J by 2 bases, with 12 bases between them. Per germline, CDR1 SGHDN and CDR2 FVKESK. The CDR3 consists of 16 residues. Variable domain in full (rest from reference TRBV14 and TRBJ2-3): EAGVTQFPSHSVIEKGQTVTLRCDPISGHDNLYWYRRVMGKEIKFLLHFVKESKQDESGMPNNRFLAERTGGTYSTLKVQPAELEDSGVYFCASSQENRVFTDTQYFGPGTRLTVL.

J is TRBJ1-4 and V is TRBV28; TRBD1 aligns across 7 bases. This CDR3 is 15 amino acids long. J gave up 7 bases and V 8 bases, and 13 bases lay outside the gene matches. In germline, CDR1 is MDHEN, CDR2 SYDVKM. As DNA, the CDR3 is TGTGCCAGCTCCCCCTTGCGAGGGGGCGGTGAAAAACTGTTTTTT. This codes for CASSPLRGGGEKLFF. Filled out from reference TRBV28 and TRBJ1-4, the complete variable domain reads DVKVTQSSRYLVKRTGEKVFLECVQDMDHENMFWYRQDPGLGLRLIYFSYDVKMKEKGDIPEGYSVSREKKERFSLILESASTNQTSMYLCASSPLRGGGEKLFFGSGTQLSVL.

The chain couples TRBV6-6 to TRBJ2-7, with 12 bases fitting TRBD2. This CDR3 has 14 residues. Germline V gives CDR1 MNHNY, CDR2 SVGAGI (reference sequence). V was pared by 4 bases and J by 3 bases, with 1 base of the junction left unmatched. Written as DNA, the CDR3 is TGTGCCAGCAGTTCGACTAGCGGGAGCTACGAGCAGTACTTC. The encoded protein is CASSSTSGSYEQYF.

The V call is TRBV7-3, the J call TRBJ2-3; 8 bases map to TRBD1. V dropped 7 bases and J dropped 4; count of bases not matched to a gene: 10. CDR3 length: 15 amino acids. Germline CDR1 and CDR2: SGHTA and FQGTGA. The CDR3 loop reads CASTKTGEGSDTQYF. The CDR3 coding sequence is TGTGCCAGCACCAAGACAGGGGAAGGTTCAGATACGCAGTATTTT. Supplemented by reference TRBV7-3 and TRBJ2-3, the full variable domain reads GAGVSQTPSNKVTEKGKYVELRCDPISGHTALYWYRQSLGQGPEFLIYFQGTGAADDSGLPNDRFFAVRPEGSVSTLKIQRTERGDSAVYLCASTKTGEGSDTQYFGPGTRLTVL.

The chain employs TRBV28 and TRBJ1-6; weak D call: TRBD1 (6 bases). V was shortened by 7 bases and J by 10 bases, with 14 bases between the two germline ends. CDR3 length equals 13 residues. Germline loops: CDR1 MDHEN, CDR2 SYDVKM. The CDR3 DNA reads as TGTGCCAGCAACGACAGGCAGAGATCACCCCTCCACTTT. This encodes CASNDRQRSPLHF.